The 24 T cell receptor beta chains below come from one sample, sequenced in a study of blood T cell repertoires in COVID-19. Sequencing used immunoSEQ multiplex PCR; TCRdb keeps in-frame clones, though not all of them. The sample includes roughly 140,000 clones, about 90% of them seen just once. Sequencing input: peripheral blood. All receptors come from a woman aged 80 or over with acute or convalescent COVID-19.

The chain recombines TRBV11-1 with TRBJ2-2; 7 bases line up with TRBD2. Germline CDR1 reads SGHAT; CDR2 reads FQDESV (reference sequence). The CDR3 is made up of 16 amino acids. V trimming: 0 bases; J trimming: 1 base; junction bases outside the gene matches: 2. CDR3 in amino acids: CASSLAGGGNTGELFF. The CDR3 DNA reads TGTGCCAGCAGCTTAGCCGGCGGGGGGAACACCGGGGAGCTGTTTTTT.

The chain combines TRBV19 with TRBJ1-2; 7 bases agree with TRBD1. The CDR3 spans 14 residues. The junction had 8 bases not matched to a gene; V was cut back by 6 bases and J by 4 bases. Germline V gives CDR1 LNHDA, CDR2 SQIVND (reference sequence). In nucleotides, the CDR3 is TGTGCCAGTAGCCTCCGACAGGGACTCTATGGCTACACCTTC. It is translated as CASSLRQGLYGYTF. Full variable domain (missing parts from reference TRBV19 and TRBJ1-2): DGGITQSPKYLFRKEGQNVTLSCEQNLNHDAMYWYRQDPGQGLRLIYYSQIVNDFQKGDIAEGYSVSREKKESFPLTVTSAQKNPTAFYLCASSLRQGLYGYTFGSGTRLTVV.

The V call is TRBV10-1, the J call TRBJ2-1; maybe TRBD2 (5 bases). The CDR3 sequence is 16 residues long. The V gene lost 4 bases and the J gene lost 0 bases, with 13 bases spanning the gap. Germline V gene sequence: CDR1 WNHNN, CDR2 SYGVQD (reference sequence). The CDR3 sequence is CASSGVRGSSYNEQFF. DNA of the CDR3: TGCGCCAGCAGTGGGGTCCGGGGAAGCTCCTACAATGAGCAGTTCTTC.

The rearrangement links TRBV10-3 to TRBJ1-5; 9 bases are shared with TRBD1. V lost 8 bases to trimming and J lost 7 bases; unmatched junction nucleotides: 6. Germline V lookup: CDR1 ENHRY, CDR2 SYGVKD. The CDR3 length is 13 residues. The CDR3 DNA is TGTGCCATCGCGGGACAGGGAGACCAGCCCCAGCATTTT. Protein product: CAIAGQGDQPQHF.

V and J are TRBV19 and TRBJ1-5, with TRBD1 matching 8 bases. CDR1 and CDR2 (germline): LNHDA, SQIVND (reference sequence). The CDR3 is 13 amino acids. Trimming cost V 6 bases and J 9 bases; bases outside gene matches: 7. The CDR3 nucleotides read TGTGCCAGTAGCAGGACAGGGAGGACGCCCCAGCATTTT. It specifies CASSRTGRTPQHF.

The chain links TRBV14 to TRBJ1-1; TRBD1 is a possible D gene (6 bases). CDR3 size: 16 residues. Germline values: CDR1 SGHDN, CDR2 FVKESK. V was shortened by 4 bases and J by 3 bases, with 18 bases between the two germline ends. In nucleotides, the CDR3 is TGTGCCAGCAGCCGGTTCCAGGGGAGGGGAGACACTGAAGCTTTCTTT. This encodes CASSRFQGRGDTEAFF.

The chain has TRBV6-5 and TRBJ1-6, with a tentative D call TRBD1 (5 bases). In germline, CDR1 is MNHEY, CDR2 SVGAGI. The V end lost 7 bases, the J end lost 9 bases, and 13 bases lay between the germline ends. The CDR3 contains 13 residues. The CDR3 DNA reads as TGTGCCAGCATGGACAACCGCGGTTCACCCCTCCACTTT. Protein product: CASMDNRGSPLHF.

The V gene is TRBV30, the J gene TRBJ1-5; D unresolved. This CDR3 is built from 12 residues. Germline loops: CDR1 GTSNPN, CDR2 SVGIG (reference sequence). The V end lost 1 base, the J end lost 9 bases, and 10 bases lay between the germline ends. The CDR3 region is CAWSGGIGPQHF. The DNA of the CDR3 is TGTGCCTGGAGTGGAGGAATCGGGCCCCAGCATTTT.

V usage is TRBV5-1 and J usage is TRBJ1-1; no clear D. The V and J ends lost 4 bases and 2 bases respectively, with 21 bases between them. The CDR3 runs 17 residues. CDR1 is SGHRS and CDR2 is YFSETQ in the germline V gene. For the CDR3, the DNA is TGCGCCAGCAGCCCCGAACCGGGAGGGAATCCTAACACTGAAGCTTTCTTT. Residues: CASSPEPGGNPNTEAFF.

The chain employs TRBV7-8 and TRBJ1-2, with TRBD1 as a possible D gene (5 bases). CDR3 length: 16 residues. Deletions cut 7 bases from V and 3 bases from J, with 21 bases between. Germline V gene sequence: CDR1 SGHVS, CDR2 FQNEAQ. This CDR3 reads CASTNGVVGQDYGYTF. CDR3 nucleotide sequence: TGTGCCAGCACCAACGGAGTGGTGGGGCAGGACTATGGCTACACCTTC.

The rearrangement uses TRBV18 and TRBJ2-7; 7 bases line up with TRBD2. Germline V lookup: CDR1 KGHSH, CDR2 LQKENI. V was clipped by 3 bases and J by 3 bases; unmatched bases: 8. This CDR3 comprises 15 residues. CDR3: CASSPREEPVYEQYF. CDR3 nucleotides: TGTGCCAGCTCACCCCGGGAGGAACCCGTCTACGAGCAGTACTTC.

The chain carries TRBV5-1 and TRBJ2-3; D remains unclear. Trimming cost V 2 bases and J 1 base, with 8 bases left between them. CDR1 is SGHRS and CDR2 is YFSETQ in the germline V gene. CDR3 size: 14 residues. The CDR3 is CASSLNLRTDTQYF. The DNA of the CDR3 is TGCGCCAGCAGCTTAAACCTACGCACAGATACGCAGTATTTT.

The chain combines TRBV27 with TRBJ2-3, with TRBD1 matching 7 bases. CDR3 length: 19 residues. V lost 4 bases to trimming and J lost 0 bases; unmatched junction nucleotides: 16. Germline assignment: CDR1 MNHEY and CDR2 SMNVEV (reference sequence). The DNA of the CDR3 is TGTGCCAGCAGTTCCCTCCTCCCGGGACAGTCGATGAGCACAGATACGCAGTATTTT. Encoded protein: CASSSLLPGQSMSTDTQYF.

The CDR3 loop is CASSSGTGLHEQFF. The CDR3, as DNA: TGTGCCAGCAGCTCGGGGACAGGGTTGCATGAGCAGTTCTTC. The rearrangement links TRBV3-1 (or the pseudogene TRBV3-2) to TRBJ2-1; 9 positions agree with TRBD1. V lost 5 bases and J lost 8; bases outside the gene matches: 7. This CDR3 is built from 14 residues. The germline V gene has CDR1 LGHDT and CDR2 YNNKEL (reference sequence).

The chain recombines TRBV5-4 with TRBJ2-2, with 8 bases identical to TRBD1. The V gene end was trimmed by 1 base and the J gene end by 6 bases; junction bases not matched to a gene: 8. This CDR3 is 16 amino acids long. CDR1 is SGHNT, CDR2 YYREEE, per germline (reference sequence). CDR3 in amino acids: CASSLPRTGRSGELFF. CDR3 DNA sequence: TGTGCCAGCAGCTTGCCCCGGACAGGGCGGTCCGGGGAGCTGTTTTTT.

V is TRBV29-1 and J is TRBJ1-5; the D is unclear. The V gene's germline CDR1 is SQVTM and CDR2 ANQGSEA. With 4 bases removed from V and 4 bases from J, the gap between germline ends came to 11 bases. The CDR3 consists of 13 residues. CDR3 amino acids: CSVGSGLNQPQHF. The CDR3 nucleotides read TGCAGCGTTGGTTCGGGTCTAAATCAGCCCCAGCATTTT.

V usage is TRBV3-1 (or the pseudogene TRBV3-2) and J usage is TRBJ1-4; D perhaps matches TRBD1 (5 bases). CDR1 and CDR2 (germline): LGHDT, YNNKEL (reference sequence). The V and J ends lost 2 bases and 4 bases respectively, with 14 bases between them. The CDR3 totals 16 residues. CDR3 loop: CASSQISGVLNEKLFF. The CDR3 nucleotides read TGTGCCAGCAGCCAAATCTCGGGGGTGCTTAATGAAAAACTGTTTTTT.

The chain uses TRBV4-1 and TRBJ1-3; weak D call: TRBD1 (6 bases). Germline CDR1 is MGHRA and CDR2 is YSYEKL. This CDR3 is built from 15 residues. The V end was cut by 1 base, the J end by 2 bases, with 9 bases between. The CDR3 sequence: CASSQAWGPGNTIYF. The CDR3 nucleotides are TGCGCCAGCAGCCAAGCTTGGGGGCCTGGAAACACCATATATTTT.

The gene calls are TRBV5-1 and TRBJ1-6, with a tentative D call TRBD1 (5 bases). CDR3 length: 14 amino acids. V was trimmed by 4 bases and J by 6 bases, leaving 11 bases between them. Per germline, CDR1 SGHRS and CDR2 YFSETQ. The DNA of the CDR3 is TGCGCCAGCAGCCCGGACGGGGGTAATTCACCCCTCCACTTT. Amino acids: CASSPDGGNSPLHF.

This clone was seen just once. The J gene is TRBJ1-5, the V gene TRBV2; D remains unclear. The CDR3 extends over 14 amino acids. The V end was cut by 4 bases, the J end by 5 bases, with 12 bases between. In germline, CDR1 is SNHLY, CDR2 FYNNEI. The CDR3 here is CASSGRAEYQPQHF. The DNA of the CDR3 is TGTGCCAGCAGTGGTCGTGCAGAATATCAGCCCCAGCATTTT.

The genes are TRBV2 and TRBJ2-5, with D maybe TRBD1 (6 bases). Germline values: CDR1 SNHLY, CDR2 FYNNEI. The CDR3 is 14 amino acids. Trimming took 2 bases from V and 4 from J, leaving 11 bases between them. The CDR3, as DNA: TGTGCCAGCAGTGAAAGTCAGGGGACAGAGACCCAGTACTTC. Protein sequence: CASSESQGTETQYF.

This chain uses TRBV11-2 with TRBJ1-2; TRBD1 aligns across 8 bases. V lost 5 bases and J lost 3; bases outside the gene matches: 2. The CDR3 has 13 amino acids. The V gene's germline CDR1 is SGHAT and CDR2 FQNNGV. The CDR3 reads CASSPTGDYGYTF. The CDR3 DNA reads as TGTGCCAGCAGCCCGACAGGGGACTATGGCTACACCTTC. Supplemented by reference TRBV11-2 and TRBJ1-2, the full variable domain reads EAGVAQSPRYKIIEKRQSVAFWCNPISGHATLYWYQQILGQGPKLLIQFQNNGVVDDSQLPKDRFSAERLKGVDSTLKIQPAKLEDSAVYLCASSPTGDYGYTFGSGTRLTVV.

V usage is TRBV19 and J usage is TRBJ1-5; D is uncertain. The CDR3 totals 11 residues. Trimming took 3 bases from V and 11 from J, leaving 8 bases between them. Germline V gene sequence: CDR1 LNHDA, CDR2 SQIVND (reference sequence). CDR3 amino acids: CASSMRGAQHF. The CDR3 region has the DNA TGTGCCAGTAGTATGCGGGGAGCCCAGCATTTT.

CDR3 nucleotides: TGTGCCTGGAGTGTACAAGGAAACACCATATATTTT. This translates into CAWSVQGNTIYF. V and J are TRBV30 and TRBJ1-3; no clear D. Between the trimmed V and J ends, which lost 0 bases and 4 bases, there was a span of 4 bases. The CDR3 spans 12 residues. Per germline, CDR1 GTSNPN and CDR2 SVGIG (reference sequence).